This paragraph covers one TCR beta chain sequence. The antigen remains unidentified. This specimen comes from a study of radiation and T cells in renal cell carcinoma. Whole-study results and caveats: Baseline intratumoral clonotype presence is unknown without pretreatment biopsies.

In germline, CDR1 is LGHNA, CDR2 YSLEER. CDR3 size: 15 residues. Trimming stripped 1 base from V and 1 base from J, with 10 bases between. Here immunoSEQ multiplex PCR was the method, and the copy in TCRdb shows in-frame clones only, minus some. The sample has 120,000 to 150,000 clones, 86% seen once. Time point denoted: blood 4 weeks post-SBRT, at nephrectomy. Indicated treatment: 15 Gy SBRT to primary tumor, nephrectomy 4 weeks later. The clonotype comes from a woman in her fifties or sixties with renal cell carcinoma. V gene TRBV4-3 combines with J gene TRBJ1-1; D not certain. The source was blood, collected from a patient whose treatment included radiotherapy and nephrectomy. The CDR3 reads CASSQVMGKNTEAFF. In DNA, the CDR3 is TGCGCCAGCAGCCAAGTTATGGGGAAGAACACTGAAGCTTTCTTT.